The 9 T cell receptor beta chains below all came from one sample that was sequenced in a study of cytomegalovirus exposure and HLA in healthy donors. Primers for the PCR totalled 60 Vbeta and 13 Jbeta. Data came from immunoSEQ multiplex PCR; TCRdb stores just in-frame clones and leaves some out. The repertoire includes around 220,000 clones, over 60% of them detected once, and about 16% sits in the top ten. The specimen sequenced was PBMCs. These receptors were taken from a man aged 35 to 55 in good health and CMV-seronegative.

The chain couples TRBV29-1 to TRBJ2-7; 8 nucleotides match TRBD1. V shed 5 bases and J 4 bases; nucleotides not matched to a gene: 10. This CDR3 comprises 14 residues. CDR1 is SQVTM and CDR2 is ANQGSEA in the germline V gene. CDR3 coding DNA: TGCAGCGTTTCGGGACAGGTCGGTGGGTACGAGCAGTACTTC. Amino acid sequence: CSVSGQVGGYEQYF.

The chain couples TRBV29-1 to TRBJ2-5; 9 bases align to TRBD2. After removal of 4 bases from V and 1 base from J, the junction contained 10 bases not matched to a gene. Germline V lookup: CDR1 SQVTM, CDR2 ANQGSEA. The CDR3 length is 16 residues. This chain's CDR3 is CSVVRGGGAVQETQYF. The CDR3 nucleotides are TGCAGCGTTGTGAGGGGCGGGGGGGCGGTCCAAGAGACCCAGTACTTC.

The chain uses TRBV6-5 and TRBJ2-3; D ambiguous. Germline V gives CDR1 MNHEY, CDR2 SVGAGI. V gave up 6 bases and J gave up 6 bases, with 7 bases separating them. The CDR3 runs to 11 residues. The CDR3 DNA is TGTGCCAGCAGAATCGGGGATACGCAGTATTTT. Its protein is CASRIGDTQYF.

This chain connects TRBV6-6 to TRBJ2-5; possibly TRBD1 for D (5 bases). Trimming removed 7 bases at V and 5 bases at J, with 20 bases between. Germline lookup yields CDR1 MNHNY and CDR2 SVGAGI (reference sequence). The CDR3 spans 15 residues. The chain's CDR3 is CASTPYRRLAETQYF. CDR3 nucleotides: TGTGCCAGCACTCCTTACAGGCGGCTGGCGGAGACCCAGTACTTC.

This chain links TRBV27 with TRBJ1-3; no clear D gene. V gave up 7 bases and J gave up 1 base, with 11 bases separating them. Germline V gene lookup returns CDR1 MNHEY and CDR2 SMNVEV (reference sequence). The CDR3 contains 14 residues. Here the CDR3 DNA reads TGTGCCAGCAAGTCGGTTCGTTCTGGAAACACCATATATTTT. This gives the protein CASKSVRSGNTIYF.

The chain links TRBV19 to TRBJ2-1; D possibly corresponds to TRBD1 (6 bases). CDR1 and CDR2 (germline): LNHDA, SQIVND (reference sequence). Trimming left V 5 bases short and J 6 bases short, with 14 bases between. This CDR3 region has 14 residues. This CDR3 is CASSVRDTANEQFF. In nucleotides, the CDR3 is TGTGCCAGTAGTGTCCGGGACACCGCCAATGAGCAGTTCTTC.

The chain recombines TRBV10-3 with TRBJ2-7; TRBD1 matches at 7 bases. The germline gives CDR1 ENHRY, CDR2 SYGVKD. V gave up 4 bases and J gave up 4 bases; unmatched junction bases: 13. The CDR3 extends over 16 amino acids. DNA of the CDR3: TGTGCCATCAGTGGGTTCGAGGCCGGGACAGATTACGAGCAGTACTTC. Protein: CAISGFEAGTDYEQYF.

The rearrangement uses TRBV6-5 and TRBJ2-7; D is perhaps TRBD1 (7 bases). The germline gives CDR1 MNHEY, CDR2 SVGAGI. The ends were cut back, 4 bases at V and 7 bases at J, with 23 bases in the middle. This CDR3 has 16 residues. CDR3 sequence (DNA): TGTGCCAGCAGTTCCCCCGACAGGGCGAAGGGGGGAGAGCAGTACTTC. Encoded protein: CASSSPDRAKGGEQYF.

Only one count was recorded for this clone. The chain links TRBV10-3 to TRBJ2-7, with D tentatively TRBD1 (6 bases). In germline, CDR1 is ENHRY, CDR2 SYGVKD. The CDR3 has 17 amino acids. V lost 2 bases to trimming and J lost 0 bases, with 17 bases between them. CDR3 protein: CAISELHVTGGSYEQYF. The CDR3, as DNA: TGTGCCATCAGTGAGCTTCATGTGACAGGCGGCTCCTACGAGCAGTACTTC.